Listed below are T cell receptor beta chains from one sample, sequenced in a study of cytomegalovirus exposure and HLA in healthy donors. Sequenced by immunoSEQ multiplex PCR; TCRdb stores in-frame clones only, minus some. The repertoire holds 85,000 to 100,000 clones, with over 60% as singletons. The sequencing sample was made of PBMCs. These receptors came from a man aged 55-75 years in good health and CMV-seropositive. Each CDR3 is given with its conserved first and last residue. D genes are given only for firm matches. Only part of the rows carry a size: once, few, many, or a class if the clone is expanded.

d_call,j_call,v_call,clone_size,cdr3_aa,cdr3_nt
NA,TRBJ2-2,TRBV28,NA,CASRGLVSGELFF,TGTGCCAGCAGGGGCCTTGTGTCCGGGGAGCTGTTTTTT
TRBD2,TRBJ2-7,TRBV5-4,NA,CASSPGLADEQYF,TGTGCCAGCAGCCCGGGACTAGCAGACGAGCAATACTTC
NA,TRBJ2-3,TRBV6-1,few,CASSEALLAEATQYF,TGTGCCAGCAGTGAAGCTCTCCTTGCAGAGGCCACCCAGTATTTT
NA,TRBJ2-7,TRBV9,NA,CASSATTGSYEQYF,TGTGCCAGCAGCGCCACGACAGGCTCCTACGAGCAGTACTTC
NA,TRBJ2-7,TRBV19,NA,CASSPARGGGRYEQYF,TGTGCCAGTAGCCCTGCACGGGGAGGGGGACGGTACGAGCAGTACTTC
NA,TRBJ1-2,TRBV9,NA,CASSVDGTDLSYGYTF,TGTGCCAGCAGCGTAGATGGTACAGACCTAAGTTATGGCTACACCTTC
NA,TRBJ1-6,TRBV6-5,NA,CASSYSQGHSPLHF,TGTGCCAGCAGTTACTCGCAGGGGCATTCACCCCTCCACTTT
TRBD2,TRBJ2-7,TRBV7-8,few,CASSAWEGKGEQYF,TGTGCCAGCAGCGCCTGGGAGGGGAAGGGCGAGCAGTACTTC
TRBD1,TRBJ2-1,TRBV11-2,NA,CASSPQTGTGGENEQFF,TGTGCCAGCAGCCCCCAGACCGGGACAGGGGGCGAAAATGAGCAGTTCTTC
TRBD1,TRBJ2-4,TRBV5-1,few,CASSPGQGWDIQYF,TGCGCCAGCAGCCCAGGACAGGGCTGGGACATTCAGTACTTC
NA,TRBJ2-5,TRBV15,NA,CATSRLGAGYRETQYF,TGTGCCACCAGCAGATTGGGGGCAGGGTATCGGGAGACCCAGTACTTC
TRBD1,TRBJ1-2,TRBV5-4,few,CASSFRTGLDIRTF,TGTGCCAGCAGCTTTAGGACAGGCCTTGATATTCGCACCTTC
NA,TRBJ2-2,TRBV5-1,NA,CASSQLTPQVGELFF,TGCGCCAGCAGTCAACTCACACCACAGGTGGGGGAGCTGTTTTTT
NA,TRBJ1-2,TRBV7-9,once,CASSLAGAVANYGYTF,TGTGCCAGCAGCTTAGCGGGGGCAGTAGCTAACTATGGCTACACCTTC
NA,TRBJ1-6,TRBV5-4,NA,CASSLGSPYNSPLHF,TGTGCCAGCAGCTTGGGTAGCCCCTATAATTCACCCCTCCACTTT
NA,TRBJ2-7,TRBV5-4,NA,CASNRDGRIYEQYF,TGTGCCAGCAACAGGGACGGAAGGATATACGAGCAGTACTTC
NA,TRBJ1-5,TRBV28,few,CASTLSNQPQHF,TGTGCCAGCACACTTAGCAATCAGCCCCAGCATTTT
NA,TRBJ2-5,TRBV2,NA,CASSERFGTQYF,TGTGCCAGCAGTGAACGGTTTGGGACCCAGTACTTC
TRBD1,TRBJ1-5,TRBV6-1,NA,CASSDRGLSQPQHF,TGTGCCAGCAGTGACAGGGGGCTTAGTCAGCCCCAGCATTTT
NA,TRBJ2-7,TRBV6-1,NA,CASSEVTGRRYEQYF,TGTGCCAGCAGTGAGGTGACCGGTAGGAGGTACGAGCAGTACTTC
TRBD2,TRBJ2-7,TRBV29-1,NA,CSVELAGGTYEQYF,TGCAGCGTTGAATTAGCGGGGGGGACCTACGAGCAGTACTTC
TRBD2,TRBJ2-2,TRBV29-1,NA,CSVVGTSGGPNTGELFF,TGCAGCGTTGTCGGGACTAGCGGGGGACCGAACACCGGGGAGCTGTTTTTT
NA,TRBJ1-5,TRBV6-5,NA,CASSYSWDTNQPQHF,TGTGCCAGCAGTTACTCCTGGGACACCAACCAGCCCCAGCATTTT
NA,TRBJ1-5,TRBV27,NA,CASSFRGGNQPQHF,TGTGCCAGCAGTTTCCGGGGGGGGAATCAGCCCCAGCATTTT
NA,TRBJ2-2,TRBV5-1,NA,CASSLGGNTGELFF,TGCGCCAGCAGCTTGGGAGGGAACACCGGGGAGCTGTTTTTT
TRBD1,TRBJ2-7,TRBV7-9,NA,CASSHRDSYSYEQYF,TGTGCCAGCAGCCACCGGGACAGCTACTCCTACGAGCAGTACTTC
NA,TRBJ2-7,TRBV19,NA,CASSIQGQSYEQYF,TGTGCCAGTAGTATACAGGGTCAATCCTACGAGCAGTACTTC
TRBD1,TRBJ1-5,TRBV18,NA,CASSPWGQGNQPQHF,TGTGCCAGCTCACCCTGGGGACAGGGCAATCAGCCCCAGCATTTT
TRBD1,TRBJ2-2,TRBV15,NA,CATSLDRGNTGELFF,TGTGCCACCAGCCTCGACAGGGGAAACACCGGGGAGCTGTTTTTT
NA,TRBJ1-2,TRBV29-1,few,CSVSSDLAGYTF,TGCAGCGTTTCCTCTGACTTAGCTGGCTACACCTTC
TRBD2,TRBJ2-1,TRBV4-2,NA,CASSPGLVGNEQFF,TGTGCCAGCAGCCCGGGACTAGTAGGGAATGAGCAGTTCTTC
NA,TRBJ1-4,TRBV19,few,CASTGQSANEKLFF,TGTGCCAGTACCGGACAGTCGGCTAATGAAAAACTGTTTTTT
TRBD1,TRBJ1-2,TRBV5-1,NA,CASSLDLAGGFGGYTF,TGCGCCAGCAGCTTGGATCTGGCAGGGGGCTTCGGTGGCTACACCTTC
NA,TRBJ1-2,TRBV28,few,CASSPAGTNGYTF,TGTGCCAGCAGTCCGGCAGGGACAAATGGCTACACCTTC
NA,TRBJ2-2,TRBV6-5,few,CASSYGAVGELFF,TGTGCCAGCAGTTACGGGGCAGTCGGGGAGCTGTTTTTT
TRBD1,TRBJ1-5,TRBV30,NA,CAWSQRTGTGSNQPQHF,TGTGCCTGGAGCCAACGGACAGGGACGGGTAGCAATCAGCCCCAGCATTTT
NA,TRBJ1-5,TRBV19,NA,CASSQVRLSNQPQHF,TGTGCCAGTTCTCAGGTCAGGCTTAGCAATCAGCCCCAGCATTTT
NA,TRBJ2-7,TRBV19,NA,CASSGWGPYEQYF,TGTGCCAGTTCTGGATGGGGCCCCTACGAGCAGTACTTC
NA,TRBJ2-7,TRBV9,NA,CASSVGAAYEQYF,TGTGCCAGCAGCGTCGGTGCGGCTTACGAGCAGTACTTC
TRBD1,TRBJ2-1,TRBV6-1,NA,CASSSGQWTYNEQFF,TGTGCCAGCAGTTCGGGACAGTGGACATACAATGAGCAGTTCTTC
TRBD2,TRBJ2-1,TRBV6-1,NA,CASSEVSSGGIYNEQFF,TGTGCCAGCAGTGAAGTCAGCTCGGGGGGGATTTACAATGAGCAGTTCTTC
NA,TRBJ2-7,TRBV7-9,NA,CASSSDSGTLSYEQYF,TGTGCCAGCAGCTCAGATTCCGGGACACTCTCCTACGAGCAGTACTTC
TRBD2,TRBJ2-3,TRBV5-1,few,CASSLAVGGNTQYF,TGCGCCAGCAGCTTGGCCGTCGGGGGGAATACGCAGTATTTT
NA,TRBJ1-1,TRBV5-1,NA,CASSFAGSGTEAFF,TGCGCCAGCAGCTTTGCGGGGTCGGGGACTGAAGCTTTCTTT
NA,TRBJ1-6,TRBV5-3,NA,CARPRWTQYSPLHF,TGTGCCAGACCAAGATGGACACAATATTCACCCCTCCACTTT
NA,TRBJ2-7,TRBV18,NA,CASDRRDLYLYYEQYF,TGTGCCAGCGATCGCAGAGACCTGTACCTTTACTACGAGCAGTACTTC
TRBD2,TRBJ2-5,TRBV4-1,NA,CASSQAWTSGGETQYF,TGCGCCAGCAGCCAAGCCTGGACTAGCGGGGGTGAGACCCAGTACTTC
TRBD2,TRBJ2-4,TRBV5-1,few,CASSPTPSGGAKNIQYF,TGCGCCAGCAGCCCGACCCCTAGCGGGGGTGCCAAAAACATTCAGTACTTC